The rows below give T cell receptor beta chains drawn from one sample of a study of response to subunit inactivated influenza vaccine. TCRdb passed the RT-PCR reads through MiXCR, listing each CDR3 protein once. The sample contains hundreds of thousands of distinct CDR3 sequences, approximately 14% of which appear only once. This sample comprised PBMCs from blood, obtained around 15 days before vaccination. The receptors stem from a man in his fifties who received an inactivated influenza vaccine. The CDR3 runs from the conserved cysteine through the conserved F or W. D genes are given only for firm matches. A clone size is listed for some rows: how often the clone was seen (once, few, many), or a class if it is expanded.

CDR3 DNA,CDR3 protein,J gene,V gene,CDR3 length,D gene,clone size
TGTGCCAGCAGCCGGACTAGAGGGTCGTATGAGCAGTTCTTC,CASSRTRGSYEQFF,TRBJ2-1,TRBV5-6,14,TRBD2,few
TGCAGTGCTAGCCCTCTGTCACTCTACGAGCAGTACTTC,CSASPLSLYEQYF,TRBJ2-7,TRBV20-1,13,.,.
TGTGCCAGCTCACCCTTCGGGACTAGCGCGACCGGGGAGCTGTTTTTT,CASSPFGTSATGELFF,TRBJ2-2,TRBV18,16,TRBD2,few
TGCGCCAGCAGCCGGGTGGGCCGCTCCTACGAGCAGTACTTC,CASSRVGRSYEQYF,TRBJ2-7,TRBV5-1,14,.,few
TGTGCCAGCAGCTTAGCGATGTGGGCGGGACGAGGGACAGATACGCAGTATTTT,CASSLAMWAGRGTDTQYF,TRBJ2-3,TRBV5-6,18,.,.
TGTGCCAGTAGGCCAACCGTAGCAAAAGTCAACACCGGGGAGCTGTTTTTT,CASRPTVAKVNTGELFF,TRBJ2-2,TRBV19,17,.,few
TGCGCCAGCAGCCACGCAGGGGTTGGAGAGACCCAGTACTTC,CASSHAGVGETQYF,TRBJ2-5,TRBV4-1,14,.,few
TGTGCCAGCAGCCAAGGACAGTTGAATAATTCACCCCTCCACTTT,CASSQGQLNNSPLHF,TRBJ1-6,TRBV3-1,15,.,.
TGCAGTGCTAGAGATGGGAGCGGGGGACAGGGGGTCCGTAATGAGCAGTTCTTC,CSARDGSGGQGVRNEQFF,TRBJ2-1,TRBV20-1,18,TRBD1,.
TGCAGTGCTAGGCCCTCATTCGGCACCGGGGAGCTGTTTTTT,CSARPSFGTGELFF,TRBJ2-2,TRBV20-1,14,.,many
TGCAGTGCTAGAGATGTTACTAGCGTCTACGAGCAGTACTTC,CSARDVTSVYEQYF,TRBJ2-7,TRBV20-1,14,TRBD2,few
TGTGCCAGCACCGAATGGGTCAGAAATGAGCAGTTCTTC,CASTEWVRNEQFF,TRBJ2-1,TRBV2,13,.,.
TGTGCCAGCAGTTTAGCGTATGGCAGGGTCGGCGGTGAAGCTTTCTTT,CASSLAYGRVGGEAFF,TRBJ1-1,TRBV12-3/TRBV12-4,16,.,.
TGTGCCAGCAGCAGGGATGTGCTAGCGGGGGACGAGCAGTACTTC,CASSRDVLAGDEQYF,TRBJ2-7,TRBV11-2,15,TRBD2,few
TGTGCCAGCAGTGATTCCCGGGAGTTTCAGGAGACCCAGTACTTC,CASSDSREFQETQYF,TRBJ2-5,TRBV25-1,15,.,few
TGTGCCAGCAGTTACTTTACGGCAACCTATCTGAACACCGGGGAGCTGTTTTTT,CASSYFTATYLNTGELFF,TRBJ2-2,TRBV6-5,18,.,.
TGCAGTGCTAGCCCCGGAGGGGGGGAGTTCAATGAGCAGTTCTTC,CSASPGGGEFNEQFF,TRBJ2-1,TRBV20-1,15,.,.
TGTGCCAGCAGCTCACTAGCGGGAGGACTACAAGAGACCCAGTACTTC,CASSSLAGGLQETQYF,TRBJ2-5,TRBV6-2/TRBV6-3,16,TRBD2,.
TGTGCCAGCAGCTTAGGGCTCCCGGGACTAGGGGGCTTC,CASSLGLPGLGGF,TRBJ2-1,TRBV7-2,13,TRBD2,.
TGTGCCACCAGTGAGGGGGGCCGCACAGATACGCAGTATTTT,CATSEGGRTDTQYF,TRBJ2-3,TRBV24-1,14,.,.
TGCGCCAGCAGCACCGACACTGAAGCTTTCTTT,CASSTDTEAFF,TRBJ1-1,TRBV5-1,11,.,.
TGCGCCAGCAGCTTGGGGGCAGGGGTTTACAATGAGCAGTTCTTC,CASSLGAGVYNEQFF,TRBJ2-1,TRBV5-1,15,.,few
TGTGCCAGCAGTTTAGGAACTAGCGGGGAGACCCAGTACTTC,CASSLGTSGETQYF,TRBJ2-5,TRBV12-3/TRBV12-4,14,TRBD2,many
TGTGCCAGCAGTGAAGGGGGTTGGGGACAGTCCTACGAGCAGTACTTC,CASSEGGWGQSYEQYF,TRBJ2-7,TRBV2,16,TRBD1,many
TGTGCCAGCACCTCGTCCTCCGGGACAGGGTACTACGAGCAGTACTTC,CASTSSSGTGYYEQYF,TRBJ2-7,TRBV6-2/TRBV6-3,16,TRBD1,.
TGCGCCAGCAGCCAAGAAGGTGGGGAGGGCAGAGACACATCCTACGAGCAGTACTTC,CASSQEGGEGRDTSYEQYF,TRBJ2-7,TRBV4-1,19,TRBD2,few
TGCGCCAGCAGGAATACAGGGCATGCCGGGGAGCTGTTTTTT,CASRNTGHAGELFF,TRBJ2-2,TRBV5-1,14,.,.
TGCGCCAGCAGCCTCACAGTTTGGAAGACCCAGTACTTC,CASSLTVWKTQYF,TRBJ2-5,TRBV4-3,13,.,few
TGCGCCAGCAGCTTGGACCCTCCCACAGGGATGGACACTGAAGCTTTCTTT,CASSLDPPTGMDTEAFF,TRBJ1-1,TRBV5-1,17,.,.
TGTGCCAGTAGTAGGACAGGGATCCAGCCCCAGCATTTT,CASSRTGIQPQHF,TRBJ1-5,TRBV19,13,TRBD1,few
TGTGCCAGCAGTGGCCTAGCGGTTAGCACAGATACGCAGTATTTT,CASSGLAVSTDTQYF,TRBJ2-3,TRBV2,15,TRBD2,few
TGTGCCAGCAGCAATTCAGGGGGGGCCGGAGATACGCAGTATTTT,CASSNSGGAGDTQYF,TRBJ2-3,TRBV7-9,15,.,few
TGTGCCAGCAGCTTAGTCTGGAGTAGCTTGGGCGGGGAGCTGTTTTTT,CASSLVWSSLGGELFF,TRBJ2-2,TRBV7-2,16,.,.
TGTGCCAGCATAGGACAGGGCAATCAGCCCCAGCATTTT,CASIGQGNQPQHF,TRBJ1-5,TRBV28,13,TRBD1,few
TGTGCCAGCAGTAAGATTTACAGATCGAGGTACCAAGAGACCCAGTACTTC,CASSKIYRSRYQETQYF,TRBJ2-5,TRBV28,17,.,few
TGTGCCAGCAGCTTAGCGCATGGGCAGGGGAACTATGGCTACACCTTC,CASSLAHGQGNYGYTF,TRBJ1-2,TRBV7-9,16,.,few
TGTGCCAGCAGCCCCTCCTGGGAGGAAAACTCCTACGAGCAGTACTTC,CASSPSWEENSYEQYF,TRBJ2-7,TRBV4-2,16,.,many